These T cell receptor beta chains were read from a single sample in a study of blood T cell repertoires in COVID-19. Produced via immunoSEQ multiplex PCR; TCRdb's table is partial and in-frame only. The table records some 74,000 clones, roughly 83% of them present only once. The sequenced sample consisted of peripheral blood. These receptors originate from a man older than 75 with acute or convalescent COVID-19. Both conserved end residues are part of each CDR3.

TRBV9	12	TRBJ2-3	CASSVDRGIRYF
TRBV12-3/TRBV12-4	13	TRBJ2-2	CASSTGGPGELFF
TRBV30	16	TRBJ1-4	CAWSGYRAATNEKLFF
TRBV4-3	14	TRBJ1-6	CASSQGQDRSPLHF
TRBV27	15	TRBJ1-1	CASSLFVPMNTEAFF
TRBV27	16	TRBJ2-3	CASTLGSGRLTDTQYF
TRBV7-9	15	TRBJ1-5	CASSLRGSGDSSQHF
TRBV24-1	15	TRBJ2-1	CATGEPGQGINEQFF
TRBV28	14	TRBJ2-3	CATSGSGRTDTQYF
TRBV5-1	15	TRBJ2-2	CASSQGQENTGELFF
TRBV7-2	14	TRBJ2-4	CASSQSEAKNIQYF
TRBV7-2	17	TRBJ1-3	CASSSPGTGRSGNTIYF
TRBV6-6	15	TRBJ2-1	CASSLLAGAYNEQFF
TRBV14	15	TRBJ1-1	CASSQFSGTDYEAFF
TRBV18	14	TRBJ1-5	CASSPGQGAVPQHF
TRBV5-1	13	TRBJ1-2	CASSLGQGGGYTF
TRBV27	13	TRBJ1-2	CASSLQGEHGYTF
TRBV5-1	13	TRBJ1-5	CASSLVPEQPQHF
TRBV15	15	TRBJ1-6	CATSRDGTGRGPLHF
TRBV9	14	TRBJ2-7	CASSVVPSGGEQYF
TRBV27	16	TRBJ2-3	CASRKMGRYSTDTQYF
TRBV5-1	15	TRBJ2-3	CASFTGTPSTDTQYF
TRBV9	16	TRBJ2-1	CASSGTSGGARNEQFF
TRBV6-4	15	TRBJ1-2	CASSDSGQARSGYTF
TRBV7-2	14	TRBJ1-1	CASSWKGRDTEAFF
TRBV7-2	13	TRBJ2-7	CASSTLGFYEQYF
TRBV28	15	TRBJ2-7	CASSPFGTGLYEQYF